These T cell receptor beta chains were read from a single sample in a study of blood T cell repertoires in COVID-19. Sequenced by immunoSEQ multiplex PCR; TCRdb stores in-frame clones only, minus some. In the table there are approximately 100,000 clones, approximately 89% of which are singletons. Sequencing was performed on peripheral blood. The receptor set was obtained from a woman in her 30s with acute or convalescent COVID-19. CDR3s include the opening cysteine and the closing phenylalanine or tryptophan. The order of the fields is D gene, J gene, V gene, clone size, CDR3 DNA, CDR3 protein. The D gene is left open where the match is weak. The size of a clone is reported for some rows only, either as once, few or many, or as a class for expanded clones.

NA	TRBJ1-2	TRBV9	NA	TGTGCCAGCAGCACCCGGGACTTCAGGGATGGCTACACCTTC	CASSTRDFRDGYTF
NA	TRBJ1-6	TRBV7-6	few	TGTGCCAGCAGCTTAAATGGGGGCACGGATTCACCCCTCCACTTT	CASSLNGGTDSPLHF
TRBD2	TRBJ2-5	TRBV12-5	NA	TGTGCTAGTGGTCACGGACTAGCGGGATGGGAGACCCAGTACTTC	CASGHGLAGWETQYF
TRBD1	TRBJ1-1	TRBV28	few	TGTGCCAGCCTAACAGGGGCTTTGAACACTGAAGCTTTCTTT	CASLTGALNTEAFF
TRBD1	TRBJ2-3	TRBV25-1	NA	TGTGCCAGCAGTGCGGGACAGCCACGCTCCACAGATACGCAGTATTTT	CASSAGQPRSTDTQYF
NA	TRBJ2-7	TRBV28	NA	TGTGCCAGCAGTTCCACTGGCGGGCTCCAATTCGAGCAGTACTTC	CASSSTGGLQFEQYF
TRBD1	TRBJ1-5	TRBV29-1	NA	TGCAGCGTTGGGGACAGAAACAATCAGCCCCAGCATTTT	CSVGDRNNQPQHF
NA	TRBJ1-5	TRBV7-2	NA	TGTGCCAGCAGCTTGGAGGGCCTTAGCAATCAGCCCCAGCATTTT	CASSLEGLSNQPQHF
TRBD2	TRBJ2-3	TRBV6-4	few	TGTGCCAGCAGTGACTCGAGTAGCGGGGGACCAGATACGCAGTATTTT	CASSDSSSGGPDTQYF
TRBD1	TRBJ1-6	TRBV28	NA	TGTGCCAGCAGCCGGGACAGGGGTAATTCACCCCTCCACTTT	CASSRDRGNSPLHF
TRBD1	TRBJ2-7	TRBV7-6	NA	TGTGCCAGCAGCCCTGGACAGGGCCCTACCTACGAGCAGTACTTC	CASSPGQGPTYEQYF
TRBD1	TRBJ2-1	TRBV7-9	NA	TGTGCCAGCAGCTTTTTGCCACAGGGGGTGGATGAGCAGTTCTTC	CASSFLPQGVDEQFF
TRBD1	TRBJ1-2	TRBV5-6	NA	TGTGCCAGCAGCTCCGGACAGGGACACTACTATGGCTACACCTTC	CASSSGQGHYYGYTF
TRBD2	TRBJ2-5	TRBV5-1	once	TGCGCCAGCAGCCTGAGCGGGGGGGCTGGAGAGACCCAGTACTTC	CASSLSGGAGETQYF
NA	TRBJ2-1	TRBV4-2	NA	TGTGCCAGCAGCCGCCTTGAGGAGGTGAATGAGCAGTTCTTC	CASSRLEEVNEQFF
NA	TRBJ1-1	TRBV29-1	NA	TGCAGCGTCCCGCCGGGAATAGGGAACATGAACACTGAAGCTTTCTTT	CSVPPGIGNMNTEAFF
NA	TRBJ1-1	TRBV5-1	NA	TGCGCCAGCAGCTTGGTAGTCTCAGGGGAGGGTACTGAAGCTTTCTTT	CASSLVVSGEGTEAFF
TRBD1	TRBJ2-3	TRBV6-5	NA	TGTGCCATCACAGGGGCCAGCACAGATACGCAGTATTTT	CAITGASTDTQYF
NA	TRBJ1-5	TRBV30	NA	TGTGCCTGGAGCGTAAGACTGAATCAGCCCCAGCATTTT	CAWSVRLNQPQHF
NA	TRBJ1-6	TRBV9	NA	TGTGCCAGCAGCGTAGGGCAGGACTTCCTCTCCTATAATTCACCCCTCCACTTT	CASSVGQDFLSYNSPLHF
NA	TRBJ1-1	TRBV7-3	NA	TGTGCCAGCAGCTCGGGGACTGAAGCTTTCTTT	CASSSGTEAFF
NA	TRBJ1-5	TRBV5-6	few	TGTGCCAGCAGCTTTAATGAAGGAGGGAGAATATTTCAGCCCCAGCATTTT	CASSFNEGGRIFQPQHF
NA	TRBJ1-3	TRBV3-1/TRBV3-2	NA	TGTGCCAGCAGCCCAAGCGAACGACCCTCCGGCTTATATTTT	CASSPSERPSGLYF
TRBD1	TRBJ2-1	TRBV5-8	NA	TGTGCCAGCAGCTTGGGTCTGGGGACAGTGTACAATGAGCAGTTCTTC	CASSLGLGTVYNEQFF
TRBD1	TRBJ1-2	TRBV5-5	NA	TGTGCCAGCAGCTCCGGACAGGGCCGATATGGCTACACCTTC	CASSSGQGRYGYTF
TRBD1	TRBJ2-7	TRBV27	NA	TGTGCCAGCAGCCCACGACAGGGTTGGGACGAGCAGTACTTC	CASSPRQGWDEQYF
NA	TRBJ1-3	TRBV5-1	NA	TGCGCCAGCAGCACCACCGGGACACCCGGAAACACCATATATTTT	CASSTTGTPGNTIYF
TRBD2	TRBJ2-7	TRBV6-6	NA	TGTGCCAGCAGTCGTAACCTAGCGGGGGAGCACTTCGACGAGCAGTACTTC	CASSRNLAGEHFDEQYF
NA	TRBJ1-3	TRBV21-1	NA	TGTGCCAGCAGTAAGGGGGCTGGAAACACCATATATTTT	CASSKGAGNTIYF
NA	TRBJ2-2	TRBV5-6	NA	TGTGCCAGCAGCTTGGGGAGGGGGCCTACCGGGGAGCTGTTTTTT	CASSLGRGPTGELFF
TRBD1	TRBJ1-2	TRBV14	NA	TGTGCCAGCAGCCAGGACCGGGACAGGAGGTACTATGGCTACACCTTC	CASSQDRDRRYYGYTF
TRBD2	TRBJ2-7	TRBV11-2	NA	TGTGCCAGCAGCTTTAGCGGGGGGGTCTTATACGAGCAGTACTTC	CASSFSGGVLYEQYF
NA	TRBJ1-6	TRBV11-2	NA	TGTGCCAGCACCCCGTGGGGCAGAGAAAATTCACCCCTCCACTTT	CASTPWGRENSPLHF
NA	TRBJ1-4	TRBV28	NA	TGTGCCAGCAGCCTCCAACAGGCTAATGAAAAACTGTTTTTT	CASSLQQANEKLFF
NA	TRBJ2-1	TRBV7-9	NA	TGTGCCAGCACCGTCGGAGGGGGGGTCGATGAGCAGTTCTTC	CASTVGGGVDEQFF
NA	TRBJ2-1	TRBV9	NA	TGTGCCAGCAGCGTACAGGGAGGTAACAATGAGCAGTTCTTC	CASSVQGGNNEQFF
TRBD1	TRBJ1-5	TRBV19	NA	TGTGCCAGTAGTATAGGAGGATGGGAGACAGGGGAGGCGGGCAATCAGCCCCAGCATTTT	CASSIGGWETGEAGNQPQHF
NA	TRBJ2-7	TRBV5-1	NA	TGCGCCAGCAGCTTGCGGGACTTAAAGTACGAGCAGTACTTC	CASSLRDLKYEQYF
NA	TRBJ1-2	TRBV5-1	NA	TGCGCCAGCAGCTTGGTAGCAGATTCTAACTATGGCTACACCTTC	CASSLVADSNYGYTF
NA	TRBJ1-2	TRBV5-1	NA	TGCGCCAGCAGATATACCACAGGGAACGGCTACACCTTC	CASRYTTGNGYTF
NA	TRBJ1-1	TRBV5-1	NA	TGCGCCAGCAGCTTCGGCCAGGGAGGTGAAGCTTTCTTT	CASSFGQGGEAFF
NA	TRBJ1-6	TRBV15	NA	TGTGCCACCAGCAGAGGAGGAGGGGTGTCCTCACCCCTCCACTTT	CATSRGGGVSSPLHF
TRBD1	TRBJ1-4	TRBV7-3	NA	TGTGCCAGCAGCACGGACAGGGAGGGAAAACTGTTTTTT	CASSTDREGKLFF